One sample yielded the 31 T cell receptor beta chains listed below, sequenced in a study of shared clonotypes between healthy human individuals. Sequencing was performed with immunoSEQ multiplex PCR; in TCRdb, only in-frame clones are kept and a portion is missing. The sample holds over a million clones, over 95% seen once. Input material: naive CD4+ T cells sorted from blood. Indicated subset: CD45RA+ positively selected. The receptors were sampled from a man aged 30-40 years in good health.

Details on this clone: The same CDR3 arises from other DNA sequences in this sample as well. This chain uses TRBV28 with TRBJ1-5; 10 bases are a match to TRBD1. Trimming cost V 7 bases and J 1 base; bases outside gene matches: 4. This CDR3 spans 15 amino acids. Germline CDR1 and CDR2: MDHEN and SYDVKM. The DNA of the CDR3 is TGTGCCAGCACATGGACAGGGGGGAGCAATCAGCCCCAGCATTTT. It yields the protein CASTWTGGSNQPQHF.

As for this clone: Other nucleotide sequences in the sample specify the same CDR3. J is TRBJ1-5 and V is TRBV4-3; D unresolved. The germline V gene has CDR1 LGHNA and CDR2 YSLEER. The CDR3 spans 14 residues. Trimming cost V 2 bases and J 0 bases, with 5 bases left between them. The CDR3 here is CASSQSYSNQPQHF. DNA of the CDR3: TGCGCCAGCAGCCAAAGCTATAGCAATCAGCCCCAGCATTTT.

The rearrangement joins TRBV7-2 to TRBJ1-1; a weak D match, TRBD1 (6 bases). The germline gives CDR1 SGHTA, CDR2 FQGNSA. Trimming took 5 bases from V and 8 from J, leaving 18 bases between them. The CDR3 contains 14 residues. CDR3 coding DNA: TGTGCCAGCAGCCACGGACAGTATAGTCCAGAAGCTTTCTTT. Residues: CASSHGQYSPEAFF.

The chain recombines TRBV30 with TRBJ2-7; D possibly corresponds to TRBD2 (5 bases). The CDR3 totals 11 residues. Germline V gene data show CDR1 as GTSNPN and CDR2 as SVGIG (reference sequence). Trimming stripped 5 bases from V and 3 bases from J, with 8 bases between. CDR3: CAWLGSYEQYF. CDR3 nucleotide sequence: TGTGCCTGGTTGGGGAGCTACGAGCAGTACTTC. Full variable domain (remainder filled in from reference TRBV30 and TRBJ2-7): SQTIHQWPATLVQPVGSPLSLECTVEGTSNPNLYWYRQAAGRGLQLLFYSVGIGQISSEVPQNLSASRPQDRQFILSSKKLLLSDSGFYLCAWLGSYEQYFGPGTRLTVT.

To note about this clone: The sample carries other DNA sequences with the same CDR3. CDR3 region: CASSLAGRGNTEAFF. The DNA for the CDR3 is TGTGCCAGCAGCTTAGCGGGTCGGGGGAACACTGAAGCTTTCTTT. The chain is built from TRBV7-9 and TRBJ1-1; D gene uncertain. V was cut by 0 bases and J by 1 base, with 9 bases left in between. Looked up from germline, CDR1 is SEHNR and CDR2 is FQNEAQ (reference sequence). The length of the CDR3 is 15 residues. The whole variable domain, filled in from reference TRBV7-9 and TRBJ1-1, reads DTGVSQNPRHKITKRGQNVTFRCDPISEHNRLYWYRQTLGQGPEFLTYFQNEAQLEKSRLLSDRFSAERPKGSFSTLEIQRTEQGDSAMYLCASSLAGRGNTEAFFGQGTRLTVV.

The CDR3 here is CASYRVWETQYF. The CDR3 nucleotides are TGTGCCAGTTACAGGGTCTGGGAGACCCAGTACTTC. The rearrangement uses TRBV19 and TRBJ2-5; perhaps TRBD1 as D (6 bases). CDR1 is LNHDA, CDR2 SQIVND, per germline (reference sequence). The CDR3 is 12 amino acids. V gave up 8 bases and J gave up 5 bases, with 12 bases separating them.

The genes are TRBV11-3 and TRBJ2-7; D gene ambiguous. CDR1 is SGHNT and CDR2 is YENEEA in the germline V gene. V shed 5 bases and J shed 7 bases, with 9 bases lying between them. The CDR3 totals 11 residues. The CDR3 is CASSAKGEQYF. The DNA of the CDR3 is TGTGCCAGCAGCGCCAAGGGAGAGCAGTACTTC.

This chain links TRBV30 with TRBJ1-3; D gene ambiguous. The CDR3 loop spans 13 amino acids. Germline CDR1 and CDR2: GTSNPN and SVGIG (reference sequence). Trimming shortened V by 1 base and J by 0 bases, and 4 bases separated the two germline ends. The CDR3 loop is CAWSDSSGNTIYF. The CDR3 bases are TGTGCCTGGAGTGACAGCTCTGGAAACACCATATATTTT.

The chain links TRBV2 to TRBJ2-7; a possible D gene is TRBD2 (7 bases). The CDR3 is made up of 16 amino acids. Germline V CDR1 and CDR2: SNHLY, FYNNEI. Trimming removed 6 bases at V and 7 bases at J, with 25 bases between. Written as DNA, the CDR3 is TGTGCCAGCAGCGCCTTGTGGGGGGGCGGCATGGAGGAGCAGTACTTC. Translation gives CASSALWGGGMEEQYF.

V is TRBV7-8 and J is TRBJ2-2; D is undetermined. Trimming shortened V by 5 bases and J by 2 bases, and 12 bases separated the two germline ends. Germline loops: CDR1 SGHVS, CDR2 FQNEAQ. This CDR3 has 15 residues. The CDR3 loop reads CASSPLMGNTGELFF. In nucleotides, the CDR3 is TGTGCCAGCAGCCCTCTGATGGGAAACACCGGGGAGCTGTTTTTT.

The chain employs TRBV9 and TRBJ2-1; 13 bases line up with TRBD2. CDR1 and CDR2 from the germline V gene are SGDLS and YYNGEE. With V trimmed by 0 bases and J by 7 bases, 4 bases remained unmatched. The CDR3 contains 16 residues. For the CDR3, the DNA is TGTGCCAGCAGCGTAGGAGGGGGACTAGCGGGGAATGAGCAGTTCTTC. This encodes CASSVGGGLAGNEQFF.

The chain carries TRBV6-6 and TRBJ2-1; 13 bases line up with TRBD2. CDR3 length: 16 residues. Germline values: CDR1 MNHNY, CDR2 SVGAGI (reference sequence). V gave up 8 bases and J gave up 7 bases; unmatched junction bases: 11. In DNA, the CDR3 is TGTGCCAGCCGCCCTCCGGGACTAGCGGGAAAAAATGAGCAGTTCTTC. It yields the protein CASRPPGLAGKNEQFF.

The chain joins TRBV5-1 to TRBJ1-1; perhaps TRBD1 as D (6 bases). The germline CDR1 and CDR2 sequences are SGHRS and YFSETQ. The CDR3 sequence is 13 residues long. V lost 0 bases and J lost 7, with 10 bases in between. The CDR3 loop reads CASSLVGDNEAFF. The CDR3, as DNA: TGCGCCAGCAGCTTGGTGGGGGACAATGAAGCTTTCTTT.

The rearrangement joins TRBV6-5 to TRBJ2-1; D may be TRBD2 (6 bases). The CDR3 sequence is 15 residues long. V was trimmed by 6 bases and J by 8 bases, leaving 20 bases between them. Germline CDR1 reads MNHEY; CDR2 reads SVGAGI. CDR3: CASRKAGGQRYEQFF. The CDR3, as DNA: TGTGCCAGCAGAAAGGCTGGAGGGCAAAGGTATGAGCAGTTCTTC.

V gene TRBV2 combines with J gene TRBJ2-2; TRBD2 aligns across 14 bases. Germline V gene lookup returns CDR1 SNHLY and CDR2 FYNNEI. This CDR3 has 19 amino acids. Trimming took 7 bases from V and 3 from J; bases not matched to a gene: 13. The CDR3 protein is CASIAGGLGLAGDTGELFF. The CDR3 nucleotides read TGTGCCAGCATCGCAGGGGGCTTGGGACTAGCGGGAGACACCGGGGAGCTGTTTTTT.

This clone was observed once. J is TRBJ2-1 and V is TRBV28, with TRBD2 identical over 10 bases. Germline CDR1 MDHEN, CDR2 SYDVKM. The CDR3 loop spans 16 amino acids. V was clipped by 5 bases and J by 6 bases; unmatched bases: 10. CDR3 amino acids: CASSLPGTSVGNEQFF. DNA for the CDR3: TGTGCCAGCAGTCTGCCAGGGACTAGCGTGGGCAATGAGCAGTTCTTC.

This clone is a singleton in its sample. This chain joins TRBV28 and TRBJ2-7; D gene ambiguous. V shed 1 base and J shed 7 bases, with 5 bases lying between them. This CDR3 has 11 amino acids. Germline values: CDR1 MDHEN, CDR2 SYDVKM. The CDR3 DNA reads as TGTGCCAGCAGTTTATCGTGGGAGCAGTACTTC. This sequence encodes CASSLSWEQYF. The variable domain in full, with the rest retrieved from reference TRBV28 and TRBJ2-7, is DVKVTQSSRYLVKRTGEKVFLECVQDMDHENMFWYRQDPGLGLRLIYFSYDVKMKEKGDIPEGYSVSREKKERFSLILESASTNQTSMYLCASSLSWEQYFGPGTRLTVT.

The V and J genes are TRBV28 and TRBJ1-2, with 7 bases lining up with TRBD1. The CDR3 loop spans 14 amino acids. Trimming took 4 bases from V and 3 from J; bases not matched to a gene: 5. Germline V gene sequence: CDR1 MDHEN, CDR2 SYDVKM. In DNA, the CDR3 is TGTGCCAGCAGTTCCCTACAGGGGTACTATGGCTACACCTTC. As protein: CASSSLQGYYGYTF.

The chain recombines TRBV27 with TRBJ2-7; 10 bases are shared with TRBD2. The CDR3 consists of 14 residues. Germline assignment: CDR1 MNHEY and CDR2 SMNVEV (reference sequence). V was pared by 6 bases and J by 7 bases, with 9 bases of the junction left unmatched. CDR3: CASSILAGVSEQYF. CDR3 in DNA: TGTGCCAGCAGCATCCTAGCGGGAGTGTCAGAGCAGTACTTC.

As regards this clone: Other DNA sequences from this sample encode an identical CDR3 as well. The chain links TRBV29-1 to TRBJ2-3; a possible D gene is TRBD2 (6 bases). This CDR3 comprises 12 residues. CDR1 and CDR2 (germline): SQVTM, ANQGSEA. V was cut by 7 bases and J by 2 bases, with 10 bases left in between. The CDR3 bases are TGCAGCGCGGGGGTTTCCACAGATACGCAGTATTTT. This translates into CSAGVSTDTQYF.

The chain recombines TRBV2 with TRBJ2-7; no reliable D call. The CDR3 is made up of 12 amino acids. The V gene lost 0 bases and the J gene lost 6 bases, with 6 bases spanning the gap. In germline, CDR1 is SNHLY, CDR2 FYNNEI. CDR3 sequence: CASSEAGGEQYF. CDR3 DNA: TGTGCCAGCAGTGAAGCAGGTGGCGAGCAGTACTTC.

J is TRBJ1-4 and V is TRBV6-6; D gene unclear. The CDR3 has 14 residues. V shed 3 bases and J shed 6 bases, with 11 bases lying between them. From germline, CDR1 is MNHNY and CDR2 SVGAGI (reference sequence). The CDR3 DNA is TGTGCCAGCAGTTATAGTGGGAGGGATGAAAAACTGTTTTTT. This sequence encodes CASSYSGRDEKLFF.

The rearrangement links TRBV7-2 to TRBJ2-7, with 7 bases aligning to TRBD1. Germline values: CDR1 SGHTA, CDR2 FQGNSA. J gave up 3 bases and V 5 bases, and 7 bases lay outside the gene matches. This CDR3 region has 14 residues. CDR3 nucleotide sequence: TGTGCCAGCAGCATCCGGGACAGCCACTACGAGCAGTACTTC. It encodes CASSIRDSHYEQYF. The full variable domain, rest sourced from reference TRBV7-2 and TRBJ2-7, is GAGVSQSPSNKVTEKGKDVELRCDPISGHTALYWYRQSLGQGLEFLIYFQGNSAPDKSGLPSDRFSAERTGGSVSTLTIQRTQQEDSAVYLCASSIRDSHYEQYFGPGTRLTVT.

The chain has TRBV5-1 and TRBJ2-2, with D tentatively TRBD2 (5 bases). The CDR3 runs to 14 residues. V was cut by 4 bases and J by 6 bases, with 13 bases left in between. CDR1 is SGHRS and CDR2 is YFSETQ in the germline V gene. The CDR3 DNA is TGCGCCAGCAGCCCCTCGGTGGGAGCCGGGGAGCTGTTTTTT. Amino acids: CASSPSVGAGELFF.

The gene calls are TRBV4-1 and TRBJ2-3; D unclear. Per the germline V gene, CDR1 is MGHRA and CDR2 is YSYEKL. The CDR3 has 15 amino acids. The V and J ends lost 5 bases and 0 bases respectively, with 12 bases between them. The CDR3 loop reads CASSGRHGSTDTQYF. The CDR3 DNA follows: TGCGCCAGCAGCGGGCGGCACGGTAGCACAGATACGCAGTATTTT.

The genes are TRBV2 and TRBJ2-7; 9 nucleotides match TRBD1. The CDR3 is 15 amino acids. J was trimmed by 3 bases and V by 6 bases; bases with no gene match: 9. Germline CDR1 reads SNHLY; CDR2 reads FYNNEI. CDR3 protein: CASSLAGQGYYEQYF. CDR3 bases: TGTGCCAGCAGCTTAGCCGGACAGGGGTACTACGAGCAGTACTTC.

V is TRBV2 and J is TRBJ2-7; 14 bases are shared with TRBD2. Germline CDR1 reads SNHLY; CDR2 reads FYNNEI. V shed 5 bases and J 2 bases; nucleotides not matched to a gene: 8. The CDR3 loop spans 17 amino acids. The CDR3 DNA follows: TGTGCCAGCAGTAGGGGACTAGCGGGAGTACGCCCCTACGAGCAGTACTTC. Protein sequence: CASSRGLAGVRPYEQYF.

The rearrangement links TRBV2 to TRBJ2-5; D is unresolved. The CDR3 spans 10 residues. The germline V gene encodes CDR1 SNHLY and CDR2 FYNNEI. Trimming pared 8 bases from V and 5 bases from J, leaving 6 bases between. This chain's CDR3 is CASVGETQYF. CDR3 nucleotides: TGTGCCAGCGTCGGGGAGACCCAGTACTTC.

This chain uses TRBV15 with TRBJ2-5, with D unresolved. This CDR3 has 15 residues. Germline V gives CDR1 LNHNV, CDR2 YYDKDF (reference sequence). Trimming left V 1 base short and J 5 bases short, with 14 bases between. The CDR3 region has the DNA TGTGCCACCAGCAGAGTGCCCCTCACTGGTGAGACCCAGTACTTC. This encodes CATSRVPLTGETQYF.

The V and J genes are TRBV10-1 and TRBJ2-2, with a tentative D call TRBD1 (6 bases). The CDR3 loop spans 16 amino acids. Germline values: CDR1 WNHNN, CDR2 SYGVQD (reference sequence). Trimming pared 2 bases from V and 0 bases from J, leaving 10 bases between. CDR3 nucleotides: TGCGCCAGCAGTGAGACAGGGACCACGAACACCGGGGAGCTGTTTTTT. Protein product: CASSETGTTNTGELFF.

The CDR3 DNA sequence: TGTGCCAGCAGCGTCCAGGGGGCCGTATACACAGATACGCAGTATTTT. Its protein is CASSVQGAVYTDTQYF. The chain uses TRBV7-2 and TRBJ2-3; 8 bases match TRBD1. Trimming cost V 5 bases and J 2 bases; bases outside gene matches: 9. Germline V gene lookup returns CDR1 SGHTA and CDR2 FQGNSA. The CDR3 totals 16 residues.